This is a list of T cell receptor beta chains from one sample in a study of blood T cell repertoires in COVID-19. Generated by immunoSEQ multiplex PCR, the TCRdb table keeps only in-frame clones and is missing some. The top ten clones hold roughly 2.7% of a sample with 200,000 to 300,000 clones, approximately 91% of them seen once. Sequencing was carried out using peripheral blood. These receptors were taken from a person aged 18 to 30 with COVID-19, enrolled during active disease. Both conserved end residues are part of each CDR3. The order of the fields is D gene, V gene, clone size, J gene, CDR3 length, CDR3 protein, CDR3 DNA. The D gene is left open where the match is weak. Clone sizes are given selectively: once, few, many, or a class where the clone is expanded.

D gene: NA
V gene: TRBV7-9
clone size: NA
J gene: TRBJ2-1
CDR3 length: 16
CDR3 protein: CASKRGALSSYNEQFF
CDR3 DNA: TGTGCCAGCAAGAGAGGCGCCCTGAGCTCCTACAATGAGCAGTTCTTC

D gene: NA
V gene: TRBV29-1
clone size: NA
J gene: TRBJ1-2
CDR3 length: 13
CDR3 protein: CSVEWNRANGYTF
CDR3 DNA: TGCAGCGTTGAATGGAACAGGGCAAATGGCTACACCTTC

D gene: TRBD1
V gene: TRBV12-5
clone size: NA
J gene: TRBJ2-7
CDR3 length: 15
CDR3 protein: CASGLGQGRSYEQYF
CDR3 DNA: TGTGCTAGTGGTTTGGGACAGGGCCGCTCCTACGAGCAGTACTTC

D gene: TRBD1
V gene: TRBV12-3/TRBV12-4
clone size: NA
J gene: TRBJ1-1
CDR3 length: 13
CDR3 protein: CASSPGQGRAAFF
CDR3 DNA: TGTGCCAGCAGCCCGGGACAGGGGAGGGCAGCTTTCTTT

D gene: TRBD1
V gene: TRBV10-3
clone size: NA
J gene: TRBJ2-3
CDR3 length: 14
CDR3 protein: CATVSGQPSDTQYF
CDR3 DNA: TGTGCCACCGTCTCGGGACAGCCCAGCGATACGCAGTATTTT

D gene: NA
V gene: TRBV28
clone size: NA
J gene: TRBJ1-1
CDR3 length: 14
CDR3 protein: CASSGGTPAYEAFF
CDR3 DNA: TGTGCCAGCAGTGGAGGAACCCCAGCCTATGAAGCTTTCTTT

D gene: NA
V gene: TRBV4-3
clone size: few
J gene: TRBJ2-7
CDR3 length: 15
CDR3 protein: CASSQDTGVSYEQYF
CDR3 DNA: TGCGCCAGCAGCCAAGATACAGGAGTCTCCTACGAGCAGTACTTC

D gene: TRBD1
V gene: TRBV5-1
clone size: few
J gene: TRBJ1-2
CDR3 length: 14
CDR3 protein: CASNLGQGHYGYTF
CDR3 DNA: TGCGCCAGCAACCTCGGACAGGGGCACTATGGCTACACCTTC

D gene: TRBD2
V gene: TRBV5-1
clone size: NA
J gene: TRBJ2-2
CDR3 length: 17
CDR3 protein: CASSRGVAGVRTGELFF
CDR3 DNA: TGCGCCAGCAGCCGTGGGGTAGCGGGAGTGAGGACCGGGGAGCTGTTTTTT

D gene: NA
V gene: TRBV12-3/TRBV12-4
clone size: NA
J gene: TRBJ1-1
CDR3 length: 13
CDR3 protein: CASTQGLRTEAFF
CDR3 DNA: TGTGCCAGCACACAGGGTTTGCGGACTGAAGCTTTCTTT

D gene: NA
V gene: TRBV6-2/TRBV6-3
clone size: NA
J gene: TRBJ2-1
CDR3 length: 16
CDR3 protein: CASSTLWETIYNEQFF
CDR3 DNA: TGTGCCAGCAGTACGCTATGGGAGACTATCTACAATGAGCAGTTCTTC

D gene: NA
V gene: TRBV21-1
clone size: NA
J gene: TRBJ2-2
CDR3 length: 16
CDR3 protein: CASSKLGTANTGELFF
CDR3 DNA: TGTGCCAGCAGCAAACTCGGGACAGCGAACACCGGGGAGCTGTTTTTT

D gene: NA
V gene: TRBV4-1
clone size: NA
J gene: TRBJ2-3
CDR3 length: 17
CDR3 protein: CASSQAVPSASTDTQYF
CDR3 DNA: TGCGCCAGCAGCCAAGCTGTGCCTAGCGCAAGCACAGATACGCAGTATTTT

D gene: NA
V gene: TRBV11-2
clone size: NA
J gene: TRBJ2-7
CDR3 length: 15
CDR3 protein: CASSLKTPGHYGQYF
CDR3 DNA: TGTGCCAGCAGCTTAAAGACCCCGGGACACTACGGGCAGTACTTC

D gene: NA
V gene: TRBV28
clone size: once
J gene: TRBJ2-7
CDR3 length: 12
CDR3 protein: CASRGSNYEQYF
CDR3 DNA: TGTGCCAGCAGGGGCTCAAACTACGAGCAGTACTTC

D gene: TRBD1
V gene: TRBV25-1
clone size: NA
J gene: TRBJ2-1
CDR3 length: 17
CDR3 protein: CASSETGGISSYNEQFF
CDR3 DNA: TGTGCCAGCAGTGAGACAGGGGGCATAAGCTCCTACAATGAGCAGTTCTTC

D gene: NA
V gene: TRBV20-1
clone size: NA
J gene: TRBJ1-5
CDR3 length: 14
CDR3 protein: CSASMVGGDQPQHF
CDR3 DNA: TGCAGTGCTAGTATGGTCGGGGGGGATCAGCCCCAGCATTTT

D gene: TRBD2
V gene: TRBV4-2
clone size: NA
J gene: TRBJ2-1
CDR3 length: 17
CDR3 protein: CASSPRAGESSYNEQFF
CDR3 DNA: TGTGCCAGCAGTCCAAGGGCGGGAGAGAGTTCCTACAATGAGCAGTTCTTC

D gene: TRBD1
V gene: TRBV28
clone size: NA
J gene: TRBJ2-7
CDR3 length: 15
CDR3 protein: CASSPRDRGGDEQYF
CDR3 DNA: TGTGCCAGCAGTCCCAGGGACAGGGGGGGAGACGAGCAGTACTTC

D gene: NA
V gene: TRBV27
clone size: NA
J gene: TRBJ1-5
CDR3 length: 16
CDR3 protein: CASSSLTGKSNQPQHF
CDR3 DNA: TGTGCCAGCAGTTCCCTTACAGGGAAGAGCAATCAGCCCCAGCATTTT

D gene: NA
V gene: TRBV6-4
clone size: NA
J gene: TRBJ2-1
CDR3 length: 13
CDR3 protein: CASSDSSAGRQFF
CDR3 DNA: TGTGCCAGCAGTGACTCGTCAGCGGGTCGGCAGTTCTTC

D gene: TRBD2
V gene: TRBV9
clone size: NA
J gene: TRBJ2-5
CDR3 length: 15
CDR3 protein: CASSASGTTQETQYF
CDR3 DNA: TGTGCCAGCAGCGCTTCAGGGACTACACAAGAGACCCAGTACTTC

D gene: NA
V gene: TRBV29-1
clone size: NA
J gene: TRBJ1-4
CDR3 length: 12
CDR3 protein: CSVAQGSEKLFF
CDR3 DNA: TGCAGCGTTGCTCAGGGGTCGGAAAAACTGTTTTTT

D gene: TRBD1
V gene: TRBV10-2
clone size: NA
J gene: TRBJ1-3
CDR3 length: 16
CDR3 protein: CASSEGDRGSGNTIYF
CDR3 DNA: TGCGCCAGCAGTGAGGGAGACAGGGGGAGCGGAAACACCATATATTTT